This section outlines one TCR beta chain sequence together with its context. Original methodology: From reference gene primer amplification, estimates of nucleated cell counts were derived. Libraries were prepared by immunoSEQ multiplex PCR; TCRdb keeps only in-frame clonotypes and omits some of them. For V, J and clone size, that table is used; D and trimming come from the DNA. The data contain 90,000 to 130,000 clones, 70% to 90% of them singletons. This sample stems from a study of blood T cell repertoires in COVID-19. As for the study in general: Sample material is recorded as cDNA or gDNA derived from T cells, B-cell-depleted T cells, or PBMCs.

The germline CDR1 and CDR2 sequences are SNHLY and FYNNEI. This CDR3 spans 14 amino acids. The junction had 6 bases not matched to a gene; V was cut back by 7 bases and J by 3 bases. This receptor was identified in a woman in her forties or fifties with acute or convalescent COVID-19. Sequencing used peripheral blood. The chain couples TRBV2 to TRBJ2-1, with TRBD2 matching over 7 bases. This CDR3 reads CASTGTISYNEQFF. The CDR3 coding sequence is TGTGCCAGCACCGGGACTATTAGCTACAATGAGCAGTTCTTC.